This T cell receptor (beta chain) emerged from a study of cytomegalovirus exposure and HLA in healthy donors. A remark on this clone: As yet, its antigen is unknown.

Primers included in the PCR were 60 Vbeta and 13 Jbeta primers. Only in-frame clones appear in the TCRdb table, and some are missing; sequencing was by immunoSEQ multiplex PCR. The sample yields fewer than 150,000 clones, about three quarters seen once. Overall study results and limits: Cytomegalovirus-associated TCR beta chains were listed, numbering under 200. Researchers reported in a later analysis that common viral pathogens appeared linked to several top clusters.

Germline CDR1 is SGHDT and CDR2 is YYEEEE. The CDR3 runs to 16 residues. With 2 bases clipped from V and 1 base from J, the junction kept 4 bases outside the gene matches. The gene calls are TRBV5-6 and TRBJ2-2; TRBD1 matches 8 bases. The sample was PBMCs. This receptor was identified in a woman aged 30 to 39 in good health and CMV-seronegative. Written as DNA, the CDR3 is TGTGCCAGCAGCTTAGGTGGACAGGGGAACACCGGGGAGCTGTTTTTT. Amino acids: CASSLGGQGNTGELFF.